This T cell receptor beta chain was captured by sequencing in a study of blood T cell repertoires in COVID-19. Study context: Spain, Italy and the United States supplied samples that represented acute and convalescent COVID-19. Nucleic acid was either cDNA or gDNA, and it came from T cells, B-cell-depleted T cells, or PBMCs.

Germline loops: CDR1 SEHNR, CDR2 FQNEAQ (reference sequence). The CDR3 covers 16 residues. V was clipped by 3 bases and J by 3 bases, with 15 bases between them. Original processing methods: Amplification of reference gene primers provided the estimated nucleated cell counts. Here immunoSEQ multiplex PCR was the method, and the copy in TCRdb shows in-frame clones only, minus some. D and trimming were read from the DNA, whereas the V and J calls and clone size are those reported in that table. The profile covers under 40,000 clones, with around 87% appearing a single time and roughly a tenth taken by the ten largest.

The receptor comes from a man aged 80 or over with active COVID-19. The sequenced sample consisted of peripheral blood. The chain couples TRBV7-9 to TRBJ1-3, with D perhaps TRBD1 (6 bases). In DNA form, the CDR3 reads TGTGCCAGCAGCTTCTCAGGGGCTGGAGGTGGAAACACCATATATTTT. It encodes CASSFSGAGGGNTIYF.